A selection of T cell receptor beta chains follows, all from one sample in a study of PD-1 blockade in classical Hodgkin lymphoma. Measured with immunoSEQ multiplex PCR; TCRdb has only the in-frame clones, and not every one. The table records about 17,000 clones, about 81% of them present only once. Sample: peripheral blood mononuclear cells (PBMCs), taken at baseline. The receptors were sampled from a human donor with classical Hodgkin lymphoma. The CDR3 runs from the conserved cysteine through the conserved F or W. A D gene is named only where the DNA matches it firmly. The listing skips clone size in some rows; elsewhere it reads once, few, many or a size class.

d_gene: NA; j_gene: TRBJ1-1; abundance: NA; v_gene: TRBV27; CDR3aa: CASSWRDANTEAFF; CDR3nt: TGTGCCAGCAGTTGGCGGGACGCAAACACTGAAGCTTTCTTT
d_gene: NA; j_gene: TRBJ2-1; abundance: once; v_gene: TRBV7-7; CDR3aa: CASSLSLSSYNEQFF; CDR3nt: TGTGCTAGCAGCTTATCGTTGAGCTCCTACAATGAGCAGTTCTTC
d_gene: TRBD2; j_gene: TRBJ2-7; abundance: NA; v_gene: TRBV9; CDR3aa: CASSVGLANSYEQYF; CDR3nt: TGTGCCAGCAGCGTAGGACTAGCGAACTCCTACGAGCAGTACTTC
d_gene: TRBD1; j_gene: TRBJ1-6; abundance: few; v_gene: TRBV2; CDR3aa: CASRERTGRNSPLHF; CDR3nt: TGTGCCAGCAGGGAAAGGACAGGGAGGAATTCACCCCTCCACTTT
d_gene: NA; j_gene: TRBJ1-1; abundance: NA; v_gene: TRBV6-6; CDR3aa: CASSYEEFNTEAFF; CDR3nt: TGTGCCAGCAGTTACGAAGAATTCAACACTGAAGCTTTCTTT
d_gene: TRBD1; j_gene: TRBJ2-4; abundance: NA; v_gene: TRBV6-6; CDR3aa: CASSPGQGLAKNIQYF; CDR3nt: TGTGCCAGCAGTCCCGGACAGGGGCTAGCCAAAAACATTCAGTACTTC
d_gene: TRBD2; j_gene: TRBJ2-3; abundance: NA; v_gene: TRBV4-3; CDR3aa: CASSHTAWTSGASTDTQYF; CDR3nt: TGCGCCAGCAGCCACACCGCCTGGACTAGCGGGGCTAGCACAGATACGCAGTATTTT
d_gene: NA; j_gene: TRBJ1-3; abundance: NA; v_gene: TRBV5-6; CDR3aa: CASSLDPLGTIYF; CDR3nt: TGTGCCAGCAGCTTGGATCCGTTAGGGACCATATATTTT
d_gene: TRBD2; j_gene: TRBJ2-2; abundance: few; v_gene: TRBV6-5; CDR3aa: CATLKGGATGELFF; CDR3nt: TGTGCCACCCTAAAGGGAGGGGCCACCGGGGAGCTGTTTTTT
d_gene: NA; j_gene: TRBJ1-4; abundance: medium-sized; v_gene: TRBV6-5; CDR3aa: CASSSEGATNEKLFF; CDR3nt: TGTGCCAGCAGCTCCGAAGGGGCAACTAATGAAAAACTGTTTTTT
d_gene: TRBD1; j_gene: TRBJ2-2; abundance: NA; v_gene: TRBV29-1; CDR3aa: CSVAVQGVTGELFF; CDR3nt: TGCAGCGTTGCGGTGCAGGGGGTAACCGGGGAGCTGTTTTTT
d_gene: NA; j_gene: TRBJ1-4; abundance: NA; v_gene: TRBV28; CDR3aa: CASSFRPGAQEKLFF; CDR3nt: TGTGCCAGCAGTTTTCGCCCGGGGGCACAGGAAAAACTGTTTTTT
d_gene: TRBD2; j_gene: TRBJ2-5; abundance: NA; v_gene: TRBV7-9; CDR3aa: CASSLGLAGSQETQYF; CDR3nt: TGTGCCAGCAGCCTTGGACTAGCGGGGAGTCAAGAGACCCAGTACTTC
d_gene: NA; j_gene: TRBJ2-1; abundance: NA; v_gene: TRBV2; CDR3aa: CASSWGVGSYNEQFF; CDR3nt: TGTGCCAGCAGTTGGGGGGTAGGCTCCTACAATGAGCAGTTCTTC
d_gene: NA; j_gene: TRBJ2-1; abundance: NA; v_gene: TRBV14; CDR3aa: CASRGRSSYNEQFF; CDR3nt: TGTGCCAGCAGGGGTAGGAGCTCCTACAATGAGCAGTTCTTC
d_gene: NA; j_gene: TRBJ2-5; abundance: NA; v_gene: TRBV28; CDR3aa: CASSLRGRKETQYF; CDR3nt: TGTGCCAGCAGTTTACGGGGCAGAAAAGAGACCCAGTACTTC
d_gene: TRBD2; j_gene: TRBJ2-5; abundance: NA; v_gene: TRBV28; CDR3aa: CASSLGGVQETQYF; CDR3nt: TGTGCCAGCAGTTTAGGGGGGGTCCAAGAGACCCAGTACTTC
d_gene: NA; j_gene: TRBJ2-7; abundance: NA; v_gene: TRBV11-1; CDR3aa: CASSRDQTYEQYF; CDR3nt: TGTGCCAGCTCACGGGACCAGACCTACGAGCAGTACTTC
d_gene: NA; j_gene: TRBJ2-1; abundance: NA; v_gene: TRBV6-1; CDR3aa: CASSVRGARPYNEQFF; CDR3nt: TGTGCCAGCAGTGTCCGGGGGGCGCGCCCCTACAATGAGCAGTTCTTC
d_gene: NA; j_gene: TRBJ2-2; abundance: NA; v_gene: TRBV30; CDR3aa: CAWSVRRVGELFF; CDR3nt: TGTGCCTGGAGTGTACGTCGGGTGGGGGAGCTGTTTTTT
d_gene: TRBD1; j_gene: TRBJ1-3; abundance: NA; v_gene: TRBV4-1; CDR3aa: CASSQALTGSDGNTIYF; CDR3nt: TGCGCCAGCAGCCAAGCCTTGACAGGGTCGGATGGAAACACCATATATTTT
d_gene: NA; j_gene: TRBJ1-2; abundance: NA; v_gene: TRBV5-4; CDR3aa: CASSLDGTYGYTF; CDR3nt: TGTGCCAGCAGCCTAGACGGAACCTATGGCTACACCTTC
d_gene: NA; j_gene: TRBJ2-2; abundance: NA; v_gene: TRBV6-1; CDR3aa: CASSEEMVGVTGELFF; CDR3nt: TGTGCCAGCAGTGAAGAAATGGTAGGAGTAACCGGGGAGCTGTTTTTT
d_gene: NA; j_gene: TRBJ2-7; abundance: NA; v_gene: TRBV28; CDR3aa: CASSLWGRLEQYF; CDR3nt: TGTGCCAGCAGTTTATGGGGGAGACTAGAGCAGTACTTC
d_gene: TRBD2; j_gene: TRBJ2-1; abundance: NA; v_gene: TRBV19; CDR3aa: CASSILGGGSGRSYNEQFF; CDR3nt: TGTGCCAGTAGTATTCTAGGGGGGGGTAGCGGGAGATCCTACAATGAGCAGTTCTTC
d_gene: NA; j_gene: TRBJ1-4; abundance: NA; v_gene: TRBV28; CDR3aa: CASSLGAGQREKLFF; CDR3nt: TGTGCCAGCAGTTTGGGGGCAGGGCAGAGGGAAAAACTGTTTTTT
d_gene: TRBD1; j_gene: TRBJ1-1; abundance: NA; v_gene: TRBV29-1; CDR3aa: CSVSDRANTEAFF; CDR3nt: TGCAGCGTGAGCGACAGGGCGAACACTGAAGCTTTCTTT
d_gene: TRBD1; j_gene: TRBJ1-2; abundance: NA; v_gene: TRBV27; CDR3aa: CASSLSKEGASGGYTF; CDR3nt: TGTGCCAGCAGTTTATCGAAGGAGGGGGCGTCGGGAGGCTACACCTTC
d_gene: NA; j_gene: TRBJ2-7; abundance: NA; v_gene: TRBV29-1; CDR3aa: CSAKLFYEQYF; CDR3nt: TGCAGCGCTAAACTATTTTACGAGCAGTACTTC
d_gene: NA; j_gene: TRBJ1-2; abundance: NA; v_gene: TRBV4-3; CDR3aa: CASSQGGGATDYGYTF; CDR3nt: TGCGCCAGCAGCCAAGGCGGGGGGGCGACGGACTATGGCTACACCTTC
d_gene: NA; j_gene: TRBJ2-3; abundance: NA; v_gene: TRBV4-3; CDR3aa: CASSQDWDRTGDTQYF; CDR3nt: TGCGCCAGCAGCCAAGATTGGGATCGCACCGGGGATACGCAGTATTTT
d_gene: NA; j_gene: TRBJ2-5; abundance: once; v_gene: TRBV10-3; CDR3aa: CAISEFEGEDLQETQYF; CDR3nt: TGTGCCATCAGTGAGTTCGAGGGGGAGGACCTCCAAGAGACCCAGTACTTC
d_gene: NA; j_gene: TRBJ2-2; abundance: few; v_gene: TRBV28; CDR3aa: CASSPQGRGAGELFF; CDR3nt: TGTGCCAGCAGTCCCCAAGGCAGGGGTGCCGGGGAGCTGTTTTTT
d_gene: TRBD1; j_gene: TRBJ2-5; abundance: NA; v_gene: TRBV9; CDR3aa: CASSRFGDRGSETQYF; CDR3nt: TGTGCCAGCAGCCGTTTCGGGGACAGGGGTTCAGAGACCCAGTACTTC
d_gene: NA; j_gene: TRBJ1-3; abundance: NA; v_gene: TRBV28; CDR3aa: CASSSSDRNTIYF; CDR3nt: TGTGCCAGCAGTTCCTCGGACAGAAACACCATATATTTT
d_gene: NA; j_gene: TRBJ2-7; abundance: few; v_gene: TRBV4-1; CDR3aa: CASSQDVATPHEQYF; CDR3nt: TGCGCCAGCAGCCAAGACGTGGCTACCCCCCACGAGCAGTACTTC